The sequence of this TCR beta chain was determined in a study of CD8 T cells in Susac syndrome. Study details: Patients with Susac syndrome had blood drawn and were at that point therapy-naive, on corticosteroids, or on intravenous immunoglobulin alone.

An amount of RNA that ranged from roughly 0.5 to 1 ug was reverse transcribed with random hexamers. TCRdb analysed the immunoSEQ multiplex PCR reads with MiXCR anew, one entry per CDR3 protein. The sample records approximately 210,000 distinct CDR3 sequences, less than 95% being singletons. The CDR3 runs 14 residues. Germline assignment: CDR1 MNHEY and CDR2 SVGAGI. The J segment lost 6 bases and the V segment lost 5 bases, leaving 7 bases of the junction unmatched. Sequencing of TCR beta was performed on blood CD8+ and CD4+ T cells. TEMRA cells were FACS-enriched and CD8+ and CD4+ T cells negatively isolated.

The clonotype originates from a human donor with Susac syndrome. Sequencing was carried out using CD4+ T cells from PBMCs. The chain links TRBV6-5 to TRBJ1-5; TRBD1 aligns across 7 bases. This CDR3 reads CASSQTGEPQPQHF. DNA for the CDR3: TGTGCCAGCAGTCAAACAGGGGAGCCTCAGCCCCAGCATTTT.